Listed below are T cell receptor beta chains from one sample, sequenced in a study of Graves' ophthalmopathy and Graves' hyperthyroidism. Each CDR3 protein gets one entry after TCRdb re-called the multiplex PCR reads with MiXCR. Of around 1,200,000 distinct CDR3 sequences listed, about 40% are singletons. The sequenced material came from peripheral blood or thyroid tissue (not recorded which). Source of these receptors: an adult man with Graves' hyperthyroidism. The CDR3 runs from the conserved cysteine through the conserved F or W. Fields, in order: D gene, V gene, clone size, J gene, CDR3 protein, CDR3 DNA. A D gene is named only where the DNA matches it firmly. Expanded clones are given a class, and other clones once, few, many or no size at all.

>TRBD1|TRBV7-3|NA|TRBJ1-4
CASSSPDRRTSRGTNEKLFF
TGTGCCAGCAGCTCTCCGGACAGGAGGACTTCCAGAGGAACTAATGAAAAACTGTTTTTT
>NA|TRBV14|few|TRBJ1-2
CASSKISGQANYGYTF
TGTGCCAGCAGCAAAATCTCGGGACAAGCTAACTATGGCTACACCTTC
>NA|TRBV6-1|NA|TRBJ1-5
CASSEQRLVRETQHF
TGTGCCAGCAGTGAACAGCGACTAGTACGTGAGACCCAGCATTTT
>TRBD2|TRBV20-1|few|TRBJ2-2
CSANSGPGGVPGELFF
TGCAGTGCTAATTCCGGGCCGGGAGGGGTCCCCGGGGAGCTGTTTTTT
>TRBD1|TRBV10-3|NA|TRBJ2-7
CASPGETGIYEQYF
TGTGCCAGCCCCGGGGAGACAGGGATCTACGAGCAGTACTTC
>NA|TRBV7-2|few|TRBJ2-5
CASSKYETQYF
TGTGCCAGCTCCAAGTACGAGACCCAGTACTTC
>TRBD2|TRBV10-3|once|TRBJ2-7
CAISGLAGSYEQYF
TGTGCCATCAGTGGGCTAGCGGGTTCCTACGAGCAGTACTTC
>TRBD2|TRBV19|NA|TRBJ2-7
CASSLTGLARIYEQYF
TGTGCCAGTAGTCTTACCGGACTAGCAAGAATCTACGAGCAGTACTTC
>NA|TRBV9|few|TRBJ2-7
CASSPRVGVAYEQYF
TGTGCCAGCAGCCCGCGGGTGGGAGTGGCCTACGAGCAGTACTTC
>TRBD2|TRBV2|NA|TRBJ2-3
CASSAEREGTDTQYF
TGTGCCAGCAGTGCTGAGCGGGAGGGCACAGATACGCAGTATTTT
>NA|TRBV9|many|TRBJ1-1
CASSVDGYTEAFF
TGTGCCAGCAGCGTAGACGGGTACACTGAAGCTTTCTTT
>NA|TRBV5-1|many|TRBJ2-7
CASSLWGGVSYEQYF
TGCGCCAGCAGCTTGTGGGGCGGGGTCTCCTACGAGCAGTACTTC
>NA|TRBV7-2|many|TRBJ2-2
CASSFSFVPGELFF
TGTGCCAGCAGCTTTTCCTTTGTCCCCGGGGAGCTGTTTTTT
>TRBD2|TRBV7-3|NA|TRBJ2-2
CASSLASSGTGELFF
TGTGCCAGCAGCTTAGCGTCTAGCGGGACCGGGGAGCTGTTTTTT
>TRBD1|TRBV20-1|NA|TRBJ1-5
CSVEGTGRGETQHF
TGCAGCGTTGAAGGGACAGGTCGGGGGGAGACCCAGCATTTT
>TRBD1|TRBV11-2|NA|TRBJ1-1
CASSLWTGALGTEAFF
TGTGCCAGCAGCTTATGGACAGGGGCCCTAGGCACTGAAGCTTTCTTT
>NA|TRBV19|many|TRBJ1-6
CASSITAGPNSPLHF
TGTGCCAGTAGTATCACAGCCGGACCTAATTCACCCCTCCACTTT
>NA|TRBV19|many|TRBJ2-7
CASSISDGSYEQYF
TGTGCCAGTAGTATTTCTGACGGATCCTACGAGCAGTACTTC
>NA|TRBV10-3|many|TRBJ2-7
CAISDQTYEQYF
TGTGCCATCAGTGACCAGACCTACGAGCAGTACTTC
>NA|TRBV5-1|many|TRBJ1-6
CASSLGSRTENSPLHF
TGCGCCAGCAGCTTGGGGTCCCGGACCGAGAATTCACCCCTCCACTTT
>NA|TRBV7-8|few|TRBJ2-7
CASSLAQGGFFSYEQYF
TGTGCCAGCAGCTTAGCGCAGGGGGGTTTCTTCTCCTACGAGCAGTACTTC
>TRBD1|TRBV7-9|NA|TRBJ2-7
CASSLYLLGQGYEQYF
TGTGCCAGCAGCTTATATCTCCTAGGACAGGGGTACGAGCAGTACTTC
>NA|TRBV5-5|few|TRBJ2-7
CASSPRSGDSYEQYF
TGTGCCAGCAGCCCCCGTTCGGGGGATTCCTACGAGCAGTACTTC
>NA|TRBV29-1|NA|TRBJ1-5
CSFGGYNQPQHF
TGCAGCTTCGGTGGGTACAATCAGCCCCAGCATTTT
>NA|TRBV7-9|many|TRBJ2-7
CASSFRTGGAEQYF
TGTGCCAGCAGCTTTAGAACAGGAGGGGCCGAGCAGTACTTC
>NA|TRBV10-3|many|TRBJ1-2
CATTSSGGVAF
TGTGCCACGACATCAAGTGGGGGAGTGGCCTTC
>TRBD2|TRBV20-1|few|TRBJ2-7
CSARATASGSYEQYF
TGCAGTGCTAGAGCCACGGCTAGCGGGAGCTACGAGCAGTACTTC
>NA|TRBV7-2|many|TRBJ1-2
CASSQRRGYTF
TGTGCCAGCAGCCAAAGAAGAGGCTACACCTTC
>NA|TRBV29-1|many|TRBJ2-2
CSVEEGRSAGELFF
TGCAGCGTTGAAGAGGGGCGGTCCGCCGGGGAGCTGTTTTTT
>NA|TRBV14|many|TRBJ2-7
CASSPRLSYEQYF
TGTGCCAGCAGCCCAAGGCTCTCCTACGAGCAGTACTTC
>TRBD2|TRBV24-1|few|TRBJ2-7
CASSYRMTSAVREQYF
TGTGCCAGCAGTTACCGGATGACTAGCGCGGTGCGCGAGCAGTACTTC
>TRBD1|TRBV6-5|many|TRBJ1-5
CASSSDRGAQPQHF
TGTGCCAGCAGTTCCGACAGGGGAGCTCAGCCCCAGCATTTT
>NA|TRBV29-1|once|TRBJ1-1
CSSQRFGMNTEAFF
TGCAGCAGCCAACGATTCGGGATGAACACTGAAGCTTTCTTT
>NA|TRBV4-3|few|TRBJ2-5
CASSQEPDGQETQYF
TGCGCCAGCAGCCAAGAGCCCGACGGTCAAGAGACCCAGTACTTC
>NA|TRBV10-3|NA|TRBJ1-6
CAISEGGWGLGNSPLHF
TGTGCCATCAGTGAGGGAGGGTGGGGGCTAGGAAATTCACCCCTCCACTTT
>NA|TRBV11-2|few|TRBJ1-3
CASSFSGNGNTIYF
TGTGCCAGCAGCTTCTCCGGGAACGGAAACACCATATATTTT
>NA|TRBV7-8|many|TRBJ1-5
CASSIRGAGYVGNQPQHF
TGTGCCAGCAGCATCCGGGGGGCAGGATATGTGGGCAATCAGCCCCAGCATTTT
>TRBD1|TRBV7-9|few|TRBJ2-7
CASSRSTGGSSYEQYF
TGTGCCAGCAGCCGCTCGACAGGGGGAAGCTCCTACGAGCAGTACTTC
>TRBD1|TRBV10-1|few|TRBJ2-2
CASSHQKAGTGGTGELFF
TGCGCCAGCAGCCACCAGAAGGCCGGGACAGGGGGAACCGGGGAGCTGTTTTTT
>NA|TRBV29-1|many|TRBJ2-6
CSGGANVLTF
TGCAGCGGTGGGGCCAACGTCCTGACTTTC
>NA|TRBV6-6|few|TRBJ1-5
CASSEVWYSNQPQHF
TGTGCCAGCAGTGAAGTGTGGTATAGCAATCAGCCCCAGCATTTT
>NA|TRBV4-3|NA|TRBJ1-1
CASSPEVYREAEAFF
TGCGCCAGCAGCCCAGAAGTTTACAGGGAGGCTGAAGCTTTCTTT
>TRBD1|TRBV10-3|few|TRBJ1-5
CAISGRQGGQPQHF
TGTGCCATCAGTGGCCGACAGGGAGGTCAGCCCCAGCATTTT
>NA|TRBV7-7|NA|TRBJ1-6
CASSSLGTDNSPLHF
TGTGCCAGCAGTTCCCTCGGGACCGATAATTCACCCCTCCACTTT
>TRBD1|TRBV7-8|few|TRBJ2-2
CASSAHTGGINTGELFF
TGTGCCAGCAGCGCACACACAGGGGGGATTAACACCGGGGAGCTGTTTTTT
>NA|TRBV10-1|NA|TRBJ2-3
CASGDASGDTQYF
TGCGCCAGCGGGGACGCGAGCGGAGATACGCAGTATTTT
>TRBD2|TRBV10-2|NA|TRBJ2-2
CASSAGLAGGRNAGELFF
TGCGCCAGCAGTGCCGGACTAGCGGGGGGACGAAACGCCGGGGAGCTGTTTTTT
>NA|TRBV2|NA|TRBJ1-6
CASSGHLNSPLHF
TGTGCCAGCAGTGGGCACCTTAATTCACCCCTCCACTTT
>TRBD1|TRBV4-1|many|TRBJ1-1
CASSQDKQGTNTEAFF
TGCGCCAGCAGCCAAGATAAACAGGGGACGAACACTGAAGCTTTCTTT
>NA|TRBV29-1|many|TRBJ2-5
CSVEPDGVWTQYF
TGCAGCGTTGAACCCGACGGTGTCTGGACCCAGTACTTC
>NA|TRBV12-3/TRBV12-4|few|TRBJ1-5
CASRNERGSNQPQHF
TGTGCCAGCAGGAACGAGCGGGGTAGCAATCAGCCCCAGCATTTT
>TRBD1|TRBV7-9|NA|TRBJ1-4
CASSSPTGNNEKLFF
TGTGCCAGCAGCTCCCCGACAGGGAATAATGAAAAACTGTTTTTT
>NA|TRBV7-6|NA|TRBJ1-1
CASSEGRSNEAFF
TGTGCCAGCAGCGAGGGACGGAGTAATGAAGCTTTCTTT
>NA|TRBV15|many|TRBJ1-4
CATSRVGAGETNEKLFF
TGTGCCACCAGCAGAGTTGGGGCTGGGGAAACTAATGAAAAACTGTTTTTT
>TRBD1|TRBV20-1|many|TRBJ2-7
CSATGQGVSYEQYF
TGCAGTGCTACGGGACAGGGGGTGTCCTACGAGCAGTACTTC